This TCR beta chain was profiled in a study of cytomegalovirus exposure and HLA in healthy donors. PCR used 60 Vbeta primers and 13 Jbeta primers. Libraries were prepared by immunoSEQ multiplex PCR; TCRdb keeps only in-frame clonotypes and omits some of them. The sample includes 70,000 to 100,000 clones, roughly 70% seen only once; the top ten take more than 2.5%. Germline V gene data show CDR1 as MNHEY and CDR2 as SVGAGI. This CDR3 comprises 14 residues. Trimming took off 8 bases at V and 1 base at J, with 14 bases between the two ends. This clonotype originated in a man aged 50-60 years in good health and CMV-seronegative. Material for sequencing was PBMCs. V is TRBV6-5 and J is TRBJ1-1, with D hard to call. The CDR3 DNA follows: TGTGCCAGCTCGCTGGGCCCGCAGAACACTGAAGCTTTCTTT. It translates to CASSLGPQNTEAFF.